The sequence of this T cell receptor (beta chain) was determined in a study of blood T cells in healthy people across ages. The J segment lost 11 bases and the V segment lost 3 bases, leaving 12 bases of the junction unmatched. The CDR3 is 15 residues long. Per germline, CDR1 SEHNR and CDR2 FQNEAQ (reference sequence). Sample-barcoded 5' priming and a J-beta primer mix drove a second PCR of about 6 to 11 cycles. From the 5' RACE reads, TCRdb called clonotypes with MiXCR, one entry per CDR3 protein. The table records some 890,000 distinct CDR3 sequences, about 29% of them present only once. The same sample was also used in a study of T cells of mothers and their children.

The clonotype was recovered from a woman aged 40 to 50 in good health. This rearrangement joins TRBV7-9 to TRBJ2-5; 10 positions agree with TRBD1. The sequenced sample was blood. The CDR3 loop is CASSLSGQGGDEQYF. The CDR3 DNA follows: TGTGCCAGCAGCTTGAGCGGACAGGGGGGGGATGAGCAGTACTTC.